This T cell receptor (beta chain) was sequenced during a study of regulatory T cells in long-lasting Graves disease. Relying on iRepertoire HTBI primers and Arm-PCR of CDR3 regions, the team built TCR beta libraries. TCRdb independently ran MiXCR on the multiplex PCR reads; one entry per CDR3 protein. There are about 240,000 distinct CDR3 sequences in the sample; around 20% occur only once, and approximately 13% lies in the top ten. Time point described: newly diagnosed GD, antithyroid drugs for less than 3 months. The TCR library was made from RNA that had been extracted from PBMCs in TRIzol. CDR1 SGHTA and CDR2 FQGNSA come from the germline V gene. The CDR3 contains 15 residues. The junction had 6 bases not matched to a gene; V was cut back by 3 bases and J by 9 bases. Whole-study findings and limits: Under persistent disease, TRBV28, TRBJ1-2 and TRBJ2-5 were used preferentially.

This clonotype was detected many times. The antigen remains unidentified. This rearrangement joins TRBV7-2 to TRBJ2-1; 12 bases agree with TRBD2. Specimen: peripheral blood mononuclear cells (PBMCs), collected at new diagnosis, from a patient treated with antithyroid drugs. The sequence came from a female donor with Graves disease. The CDR3 DNA reads as TGTGCCAGCAGCTTTCGCCTAGCGGGAGGGGGTGAGCAGTTCTTC. Translated: CASSFRLAGGGEQFF.